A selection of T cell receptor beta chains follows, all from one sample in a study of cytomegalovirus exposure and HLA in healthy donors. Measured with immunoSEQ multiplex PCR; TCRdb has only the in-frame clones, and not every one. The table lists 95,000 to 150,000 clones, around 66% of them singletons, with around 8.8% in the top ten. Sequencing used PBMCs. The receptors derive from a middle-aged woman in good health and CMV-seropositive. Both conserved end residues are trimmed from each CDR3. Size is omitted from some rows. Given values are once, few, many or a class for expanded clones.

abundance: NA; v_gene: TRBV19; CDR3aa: ASSIGVSNYGYT
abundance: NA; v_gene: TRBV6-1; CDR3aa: ASSEGGAGNTIY
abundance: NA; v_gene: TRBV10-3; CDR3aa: AITAIGGNTEAF
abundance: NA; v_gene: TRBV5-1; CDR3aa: ANTGLDSPLH
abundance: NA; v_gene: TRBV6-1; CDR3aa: ASSEQTGNSEQY
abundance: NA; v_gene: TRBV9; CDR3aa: ASSVAAGVSTGELF
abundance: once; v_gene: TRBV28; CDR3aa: ASSSALSRGEQY
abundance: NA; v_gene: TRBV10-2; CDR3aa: ASRGGTGELF
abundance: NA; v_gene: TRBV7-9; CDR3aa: ASSIQGTDGNTIY
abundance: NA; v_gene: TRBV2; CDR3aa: ASSEAAADNSPLH
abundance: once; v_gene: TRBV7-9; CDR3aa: ASSWGTSDEQY
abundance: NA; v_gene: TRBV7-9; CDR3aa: ASSSGETQY
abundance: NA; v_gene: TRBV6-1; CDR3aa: ASSEFTGVAGYT
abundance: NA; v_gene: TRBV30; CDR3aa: AWSVRLAGVYEQY
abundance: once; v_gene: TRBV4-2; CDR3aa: ASSQGGGYEQY
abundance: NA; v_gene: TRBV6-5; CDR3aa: ASSYLGTGTTEAF
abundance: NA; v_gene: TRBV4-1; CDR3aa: ASSQGGAHSYEQY
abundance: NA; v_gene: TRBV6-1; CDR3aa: ASSPPGHQNTEAF
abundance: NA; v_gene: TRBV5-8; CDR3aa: ASSTHSGVRINYEQY
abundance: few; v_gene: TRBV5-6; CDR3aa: ASSLIFLTGGSTEAF
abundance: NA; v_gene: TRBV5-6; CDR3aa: ASIFRGTGSYEQY
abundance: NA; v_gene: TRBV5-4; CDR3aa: ASSLGSGVPNEGQY
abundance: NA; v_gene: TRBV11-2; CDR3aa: ASSLALAGGTQY
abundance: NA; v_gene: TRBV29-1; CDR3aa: STDRGTGELF
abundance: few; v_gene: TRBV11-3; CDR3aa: ASSLGQPLVNEQF
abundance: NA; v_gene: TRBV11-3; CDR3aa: ASSLGQTDTQY
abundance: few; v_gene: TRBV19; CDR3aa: ASRSYTEAF